The rows below give T cell receptor beta chains drawn from one sample of a study of T cell changes during pregnancy in multiple sclerosis. Sequenced by immunoSEQ multiplex PCR; TCRdb stores in-frame clones only, minus some. Of about 55,000 clones in the sample, about 87% were seen once. The sample in question was CD4+ T cells from peripheral blood mononuclear cells, obtained in the first trimester of pregnancy. The receptors were gathered from a female donor with multiple sclerosis, enrolled in a pregnancy study. CDR3s leave out the opening cysteine and the closing phenylalanine or tryptophan. The order of the fields is J gene, V gene, clone size, CDR3 protein. For some rows the clone size is stated as once, few or many, or as a class when expanded; others skip it.

>TRBJ1-2|TRBV5-1|.
ASQNTGTGQAVGYT
>TRBJ1-1|TRBV19|.
ASSMGTGVFGTEAF
>TRBJ2-1|TRBV7-2|.
ASSLVRLVAGVNEQF
>TRBJ1-5|TRBV15|.
ATRETLGNQPQH
>TRBJ2-7|TRBV18|.
ASSPSWDRAYEQY
>TRBJ1-3|TRBV7-2|few
ASSLAGQGTGNTIY
>TRBJ1-4|TRBV5-5|.
ASRPSPLTNRINEKLF
>TRBJ2-2|TRBV27|once
ASTRFSGGTGELF
>TRBJ2-5|TRBV7-6|.
ASSSPGGAGGPYGYQETQY
>TRBJ2-1|TRBV4-3|.
ASSPEVAENEQF
>TRBJ1-4|TRBV7-9|.
ASRADRDREKLF
>TRBJ2-3|TRBV9|.
ASSQEWDTQY
>TRBJ2-5|TRBV18|.
ASSPPSGQGTKETQY
>TRBJ1-4|TRBV19|.
ASTNPAEKLF
>TRBJ2-1|TRBV9|.
ASSVIWTGNEQF
>TRBJ2-6|TRBV9|.
ASSVGGLAGANVLT
>TRBJ1-6|TRBV5-4|.
ASSPRTGSNSPLH
>TRBJ1-1|TRBV29-1|.
STTGTEAF
>TRBJ2-4|TRBV18|.
ASSPPGLAGGDIQY
>TRBJ2-5|TRBV20-1|.
SAHGQETQY
>TRBJ2-5|TRBV30|.
AWSPGTLTRETQY
>TRBJ2-1|TRBV7-9|.
ASSLWLGGNEQF
>TRBJ1-1|TRBV28|.
ASSRQGANTEAF
>TRBJ1-4|TRBV7-3|.
ASSSRQGIKEKLF
>TRBJ1-2|TRBV28|.
ASKIRRTAANYGYT
>TRBJ1-5|TRBV9|.
ASSVGTGGGNQPQH
>TRBJ1-6|TRBV6-5|.
ASTGQGNSPLH
>TRBJ2-7|TRBV6-6|once
ASSIHASGSYEQY
>TRBJ2-3|TRBV28|.
ASSLQGSTDTQY
>TRBJ2-7|TRBV2|once
ASSGDTYYEQY
>TRBJ1-2|TRBV5-6|.
ASSFFSDFYGYT
>TRBJ1-4|TRBV30|.
AWSGNFGEKLF
>TRBJ2-1|TRBV2|.
ASSEGGQRYNEQF
>TRBJ2-1|TRBV4-1|.
ASSQEAELGGQGSYNEQF
>TRBJ2-7|TRBV7-9|.
ASSPGGAYEQY
>TRBJ2-1|TRBV11-2|.
ASSFLQGDYNEQF
>TRBJ1-2|TRBV18|.
ASSPLAGAEGYT
>TRBJ2-3|TRBV7-2|.
ASSLRGLAGSTDTQY
>TRBJ2-5|TRBV7-2|.
ASSLGETGGPETQY
>TRBJ2-2|TRBV4-1|.
ASSHVTSGRTNTGELF
>TRBJ2-7|TRBV27|.
ASRDRGYEQY
>TRBJ1-1|TRBV5-1|.
ASSLKGGLTAF
>TRBJ1-6|TRBV9|.
ASSVEENSPLH
>TRBJ1-2|TRBV11-3|.
ASSLGDMGAYT
>TRBJ1-6|TRBV5-1|.
ASSLDRGNSPLH